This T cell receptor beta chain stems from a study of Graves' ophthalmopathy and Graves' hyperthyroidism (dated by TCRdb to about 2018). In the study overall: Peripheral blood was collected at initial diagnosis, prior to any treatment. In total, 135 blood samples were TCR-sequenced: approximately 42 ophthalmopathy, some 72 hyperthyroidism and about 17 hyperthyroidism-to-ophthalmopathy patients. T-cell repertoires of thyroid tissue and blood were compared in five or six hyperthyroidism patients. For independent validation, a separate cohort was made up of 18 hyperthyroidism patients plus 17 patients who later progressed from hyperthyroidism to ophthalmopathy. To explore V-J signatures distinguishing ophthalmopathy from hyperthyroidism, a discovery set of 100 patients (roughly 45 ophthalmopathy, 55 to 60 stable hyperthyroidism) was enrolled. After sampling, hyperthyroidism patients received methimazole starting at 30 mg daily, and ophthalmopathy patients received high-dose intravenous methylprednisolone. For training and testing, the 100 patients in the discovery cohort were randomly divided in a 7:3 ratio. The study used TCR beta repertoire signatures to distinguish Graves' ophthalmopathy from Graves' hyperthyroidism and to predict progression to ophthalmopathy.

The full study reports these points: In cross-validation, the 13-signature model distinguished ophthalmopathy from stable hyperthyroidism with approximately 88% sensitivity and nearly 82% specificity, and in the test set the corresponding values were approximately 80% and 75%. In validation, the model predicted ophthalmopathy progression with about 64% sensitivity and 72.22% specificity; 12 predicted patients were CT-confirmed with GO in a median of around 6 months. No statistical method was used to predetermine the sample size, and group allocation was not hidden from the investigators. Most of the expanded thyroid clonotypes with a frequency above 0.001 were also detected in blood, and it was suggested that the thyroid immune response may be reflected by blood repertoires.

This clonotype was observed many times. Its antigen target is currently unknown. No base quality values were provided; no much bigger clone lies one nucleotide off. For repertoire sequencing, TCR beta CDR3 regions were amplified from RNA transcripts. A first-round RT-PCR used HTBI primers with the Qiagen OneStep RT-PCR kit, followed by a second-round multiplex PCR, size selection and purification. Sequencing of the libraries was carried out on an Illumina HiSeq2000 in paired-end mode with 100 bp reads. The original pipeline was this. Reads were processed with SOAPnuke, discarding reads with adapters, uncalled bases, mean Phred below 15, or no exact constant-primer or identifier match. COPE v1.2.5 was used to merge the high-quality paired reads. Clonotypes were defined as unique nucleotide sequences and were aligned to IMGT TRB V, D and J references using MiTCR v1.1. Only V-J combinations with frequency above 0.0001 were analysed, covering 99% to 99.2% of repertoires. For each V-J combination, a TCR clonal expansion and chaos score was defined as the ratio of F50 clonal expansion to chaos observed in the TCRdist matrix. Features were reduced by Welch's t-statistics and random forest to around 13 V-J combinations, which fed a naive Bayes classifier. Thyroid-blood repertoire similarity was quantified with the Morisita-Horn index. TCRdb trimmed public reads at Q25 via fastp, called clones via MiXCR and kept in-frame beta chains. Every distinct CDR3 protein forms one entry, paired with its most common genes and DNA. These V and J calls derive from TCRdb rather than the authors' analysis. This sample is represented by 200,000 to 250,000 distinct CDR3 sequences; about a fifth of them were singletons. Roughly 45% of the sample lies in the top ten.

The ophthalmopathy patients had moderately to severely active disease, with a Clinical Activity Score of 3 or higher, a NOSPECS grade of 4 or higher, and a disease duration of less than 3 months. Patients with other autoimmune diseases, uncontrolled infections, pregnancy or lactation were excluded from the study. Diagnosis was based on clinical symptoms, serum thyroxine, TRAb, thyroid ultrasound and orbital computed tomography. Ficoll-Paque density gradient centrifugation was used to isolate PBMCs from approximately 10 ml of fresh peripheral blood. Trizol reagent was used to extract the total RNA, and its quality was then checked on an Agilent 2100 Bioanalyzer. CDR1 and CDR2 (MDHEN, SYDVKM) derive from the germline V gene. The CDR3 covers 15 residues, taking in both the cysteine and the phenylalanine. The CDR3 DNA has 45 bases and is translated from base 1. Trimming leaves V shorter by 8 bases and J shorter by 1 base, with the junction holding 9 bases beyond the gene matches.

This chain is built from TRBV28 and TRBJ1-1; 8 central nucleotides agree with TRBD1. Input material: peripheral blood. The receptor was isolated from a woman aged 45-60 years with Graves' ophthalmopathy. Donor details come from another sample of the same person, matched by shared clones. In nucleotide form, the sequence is TGTGCCAGCGTAACTCAGGGGGCGCGGAACACTGAAGCTTTCTTT. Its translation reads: CASVTQGARNTEAFF.